The sequence of this T cell receptor (beta chain) was determined in a study of cytomegalovirus exposure and HLA in healthy donors. General study findings and limits: Diagnosis of cytomegalovirus status made by the classifier reportedly showed high specificity and sensitivity.

In the case of this clone: Its target is not known.

This CDR3 is built from 16 residues. V trimming: 5 bases; J trimming: 4 bases; junction bases outside the gene matches: 5. Germline-derived CDR1 and CDR2 are PRHDT and FYEKMQ (reference sequence). TCRdb's table, derived via immunoSEQ multiplex PCR, lists solely in-frame clones and lacks some. Of around 200,000 clones in the sample, about 86% were seen once. The TCR was taken from a woman aged 18 to 35 in good health and CMV-seronegative. The specimen was PBMCs. The chain links TRBV13 to TRBJ2-3, with 14 nucleotides matching TRBD2. DNA for the CDR3: TGTGCCAGCAGCCTCGGGACTAGCGGGAGCCCAGATACGCAGTATTTT. Residues: CASSLGTSGSPDTQYF.